A single T cell receptor (beta chain) is shown here with its context. The sample is drawn from a study of ipilimumab plus nivolumab after autologous stem cell transplantation. Study in general: Typical patient got roughly five ipilimumab doses and about eight nivolumab doses (median).

Libraries were prepared by immunoSEQ multiplex PCR; TCRdb keeps only in-frame clonotypes and omits some of them. The profile covers roughly 43,000 clones, with around nine tenths appearing a single time and roughly 1% taken by the ten largest. CDR1 is SGHTA and CDR2 is FQGNSA in the germline V gene. Trimming took 5 bases from V and 4 from J, leaving 12 bases between them. CDR3 length: 14 residues. This clonotype was obtained from a male donor with multiple myeloma. The rearrangement joins TRBV7-2 to TRBJ2-1; no clear D. This specimen consisted of PBMCs, obtained in a trial of ipilimumab plus nivolumab as post-transplant consolidation. The CDR3 sequence is CASSPGPRYNEQFF. CDR3 in DNA: TGTGCCAGCAGCCCCGGGCCCCGTTACAATGAGCAGTTCTTC.